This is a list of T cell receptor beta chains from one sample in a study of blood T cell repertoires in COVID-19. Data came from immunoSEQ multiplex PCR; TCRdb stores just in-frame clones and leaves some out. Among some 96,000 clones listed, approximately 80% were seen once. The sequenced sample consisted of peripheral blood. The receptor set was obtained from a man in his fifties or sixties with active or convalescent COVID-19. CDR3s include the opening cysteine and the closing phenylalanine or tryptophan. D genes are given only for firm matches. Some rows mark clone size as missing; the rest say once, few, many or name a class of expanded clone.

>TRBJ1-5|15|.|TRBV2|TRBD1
CASSEGQLSNQPQHF
TGTGCCAGCAGTGAGGGACAGCTCAGCAATCAGCCCCAGCATTTT
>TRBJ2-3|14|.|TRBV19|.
CASSSGGGTDTQYF
TGTGCCAGTAGTAGTGGCGGAGGCACAGATACGCAGTATTTT
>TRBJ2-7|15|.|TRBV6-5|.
CASSPDLFGGYEQYF
TGTGCCAGCAGTCCCGACCTTTTCGGGGGTTACGAGCAGTACTTC
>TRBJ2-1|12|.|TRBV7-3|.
CASSLGVGEQFF
TGTGCCAGCAGCTTGGGCGTCGGTGAGCAGTTCTTC
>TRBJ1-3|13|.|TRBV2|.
CASSDRRGHTIYF
TGTGCCAGCAGTGACCGACGGGGTCACACCATATATTTT
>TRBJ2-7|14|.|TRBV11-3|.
CASSEGGGSYEQYF
TGTGCCAGCAGCGAAGGGGGGGGCTCCTACGAGCAGTACTTC
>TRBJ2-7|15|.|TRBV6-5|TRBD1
CASSYWKQGAHEQYF
TGTGCCAGCAGTTACTGGAAACAGGGGGCCCACGAGCAGTACTTC
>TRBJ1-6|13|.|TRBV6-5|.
CASRQDVNSPLHF
TGTGCCAGCAGACAAGATGTCAATTCACCCCTCCACTTT
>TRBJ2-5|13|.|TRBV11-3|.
CASSLEGRETQYF
TGTGCCAGCAGCTTAGAGGGCAGGGAGACCCAGTACTTC
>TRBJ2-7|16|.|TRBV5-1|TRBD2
CASSLKFSGGPYEQYF
TGCGCCAGCAGCTTGAAGTTCTCGGGAGGGCCGTACGAGCAGTACTTC
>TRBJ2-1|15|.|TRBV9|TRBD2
CASSVGTSEGGEQFF
TGTGCCAGCAGCGTCGGGACTAGCGAAGGCGGTGAGCAGTTCTTC
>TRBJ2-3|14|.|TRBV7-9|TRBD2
CASSLAAGVVTQYF
TGTGCCAGCAGCTTAGCTGCGGGAGTAGTTACGCAGTATTTT
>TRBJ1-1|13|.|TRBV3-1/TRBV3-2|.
CASSLGGATEAFF
TGTGCCAGCAGCCTGGGGGGGGCCACTGAAGCTTTCTTT
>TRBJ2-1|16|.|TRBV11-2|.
CASRSGVRWEGNEQFF
TGTGCCAGCAGGTCCGGGGTGCGGTGGGAAGGCAATGAGCAGTTCTTC
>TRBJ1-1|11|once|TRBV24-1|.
CATSDDMEAFF
TGTGCCACCAGTGACGACATGGAAGCTTTCTTT
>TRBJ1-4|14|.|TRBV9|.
CASSDDSFGEKLFF
TGTGCCAGCAGCGACGACAGTTTTGGTGAAAAACTGTTTTTT
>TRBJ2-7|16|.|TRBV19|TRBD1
CATQIRDRGLRYEQYF
TGTGCCACCCAAATCCGGGACAGGGGGCTAAGATACGAGCAGTACTTC
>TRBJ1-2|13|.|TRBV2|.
CASSELGLNGYTF
TGTGCCAGCAGTGAATTGGGCCTTAATGGCTACACCTTC
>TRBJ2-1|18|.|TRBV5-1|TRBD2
CASSSSGTSGSMVHEQFF
TGCGCCAGCAGCTCCTCGGGGACTAGCGGGAGTATGGTACATGAGCAGTTCTTC
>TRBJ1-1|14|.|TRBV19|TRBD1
CASGQGKVITEAFF
TGTGCCAGTGGACAGGGTAAGGTGATCACTGAAGCTTTCTTT
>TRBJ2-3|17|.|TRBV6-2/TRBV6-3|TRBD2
CASSYRASGSSTDTQYF
TGTGCCAGCAGTTATCGAGCTAGCGGGAGCAGCACAGATACGCAGTATTTT
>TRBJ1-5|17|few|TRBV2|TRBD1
CASSVSGQGYSNQPQHF
TGTGCCAGCAGTGTTAGCGGACAGGGCTATAGCAATCAGCCCCAGCATTTT
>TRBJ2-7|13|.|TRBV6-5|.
CASARQESYEQYF
TGTGCCAGCGCGAGACAGGAATCCTACGAGCAGTACTTC
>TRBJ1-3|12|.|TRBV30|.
CAWSSVLYTIYF
TGTGCCTGGAGCTCGGTCTTATACACCATATATTTT
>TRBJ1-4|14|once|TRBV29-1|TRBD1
CSAKTGAPNEKLFF
TGCAGCGCGAAAACAGGGGCCCCTAATGAAAAACTGTTTTTT
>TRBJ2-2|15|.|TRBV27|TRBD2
CASSLTSGNTGELFF
TGTGCCAGCAGCCTGACTAGCGGAAACACCGGGGAGCTGTTTTTT
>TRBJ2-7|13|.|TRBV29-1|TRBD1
CSAGQGLTYEQYF
TGCAGCGCCGGACAGGGCTTGACCTACGAGCAGTACTTC
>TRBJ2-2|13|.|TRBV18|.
CASSPERTGELFF
TGTGCCAGCTCACCGGAGAGGACCGGGGAGCTGTTTTTT
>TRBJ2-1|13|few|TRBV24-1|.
CATSVDGYNEQFF
TGTGCCACCAGCGTTGACGGGTACAATGAGCAGTTCTTC
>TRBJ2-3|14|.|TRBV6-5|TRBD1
CASSLTGVTDTQYF
TGTGCCAGCAGTTTGACAGGGGTGACAGATACGCAGTATTTT
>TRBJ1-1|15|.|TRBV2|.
CASHPDRQRGTEAFF
TGTGCCAGCCATCCAGACAGGCAGAGGGGCACTGAAGCTTTCTTT
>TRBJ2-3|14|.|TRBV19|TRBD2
CASGRAGGTDTQYF
TGTGCCAGTGGTCGGGCGGGGGGGACAGATACGCAGTATTTT
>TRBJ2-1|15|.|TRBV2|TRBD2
CASSGTSGAYNEQFF
TGTGCCAGCAGCGGGACTAGCGGTGCCTACAATGAGCAGTTCTTC
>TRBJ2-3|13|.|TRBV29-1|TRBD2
CSETSGGTDTQYF
TGCAGCGAGACTAGCGGGGGCACAGATACGCAGTATTTT
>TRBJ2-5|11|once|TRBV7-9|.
CASSPSGTQYF
TGTGCCAGCAGCCCCAGCGGGACCCAGTACTTC
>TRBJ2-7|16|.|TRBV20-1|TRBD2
CSASRAPGLAGGEQYF
TGCAGTGCTAGTCGCGCACCGGGACTAGCGGGAGGCGAGCAGTACTTC
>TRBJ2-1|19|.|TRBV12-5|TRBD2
CASGPGTSGRGEIGNEQFF
TGTGCTAGTGGACCGGGGACTAGCGGGAGGGGGGAGATTGGAAATGAGCAGTTCTTC
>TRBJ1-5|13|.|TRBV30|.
CAWSAPGDQPQHF
TGTGCCTGGAGTGCCCCGGGAGACCAGCCCCAGCATTTT
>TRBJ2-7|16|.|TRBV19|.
CASRFCGAGIQYEQYF
TGTGCCAGTAGGTTTTGCGGGGCAGGGATTCAATACGAGCAGTACTTC
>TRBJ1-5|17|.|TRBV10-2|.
CASSESNRVASNQPQHF
TGCGCCAGCAGTGAGTCCAATCGGGTCGCTAGCAATCAGCCCCAGCATTTT
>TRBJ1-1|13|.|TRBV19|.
CASSISGNTEAFF
TGTGCCAGTAGTATTAGCGGGAACACTGAAGCTTTCTTT
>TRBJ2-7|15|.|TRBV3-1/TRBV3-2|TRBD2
CASSPSGRGTYEQYF
TGTGCCAGCAGCCCGAGCGGGAGAGGGACCTACGAGCAGTACTTC
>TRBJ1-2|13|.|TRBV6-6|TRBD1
CASSRDRGYGYTF
TGTGCCAGCAGCCGGGACAGAGGCTATGGCTACACCTTC
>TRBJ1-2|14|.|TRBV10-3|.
CAISEMAGRRGYTF
TGTGCCATCAGTGAGATGGCGGGGCGTAGAGGCTACACCTTC
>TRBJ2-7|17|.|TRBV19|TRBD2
CASSLSAGTSGAYEQYF
TGTGCCAGTAGCCTTTCCGCGGGGACTAGCGGGGCCTACGAGCAGTACTTC
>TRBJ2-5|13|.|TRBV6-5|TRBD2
CASIDSGRGAQYF
TGTGCCAGCATAGATAGCGGGAGAGGGGCCCAGTACTTC
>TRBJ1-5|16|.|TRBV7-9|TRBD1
CASSPQGTGGDQPQHF
TGTGCCAGCAGCCCACAGGGGACAGGGGGGGATCAGCCCCAGCATTTT
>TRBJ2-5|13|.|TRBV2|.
CASNGRGVETQYF
TGTGCCAGCAACGGCCGCGGGGTGGAGACCCAGTACTTC
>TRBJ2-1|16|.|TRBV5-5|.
CASSFLAGTLYNEQFF
TGTGCCAGCAGCTTCTTGGCGGGGACTCTGTACAATGAGCAGTTCTTC
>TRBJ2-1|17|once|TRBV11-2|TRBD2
CASSLDGLAGPHNEQFF
TGTGCCAGCAGCTTGGACGGACTAGCGGGACCTCACAATGAGCAGTTCTTC
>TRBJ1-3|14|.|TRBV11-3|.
CASSPGLAGNTIYF
TGTGCCAGCAGCCCAGGCCTGGCTGGAAACACCATATATTTT
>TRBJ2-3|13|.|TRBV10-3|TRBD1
CAISERQGGTQYF
TGTGCCATCAGTGAGAGACAGGGTGGTACGCAGTATTTT
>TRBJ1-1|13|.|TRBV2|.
CASGGTGATEAFF
TGTGCCAGCGGGGGGACCGGGGCCACTGAAGCTTTCTTT
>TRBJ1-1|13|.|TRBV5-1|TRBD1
CASSLTTGAEAFF
TGCGCCAGCAGCTTGACGACAGGGGCGGAAGCTTTCTTT
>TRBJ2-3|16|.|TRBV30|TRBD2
CAWSVGLAGFTDTQYF
TGTGCCTGGAGTGTAGGGCTAGCGGGGTTCACAGATACGCAGTATTTT
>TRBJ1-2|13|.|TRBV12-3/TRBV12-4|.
CASSLLAGFGYTF
TGTGCCAGCAGTTTACTGGCAGGGTTTGGCTACACCTTC
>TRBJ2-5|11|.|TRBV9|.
CASSVQGTQYF
TGTGCCAGCAGCGTACAGGGGACCCAGTACTTC